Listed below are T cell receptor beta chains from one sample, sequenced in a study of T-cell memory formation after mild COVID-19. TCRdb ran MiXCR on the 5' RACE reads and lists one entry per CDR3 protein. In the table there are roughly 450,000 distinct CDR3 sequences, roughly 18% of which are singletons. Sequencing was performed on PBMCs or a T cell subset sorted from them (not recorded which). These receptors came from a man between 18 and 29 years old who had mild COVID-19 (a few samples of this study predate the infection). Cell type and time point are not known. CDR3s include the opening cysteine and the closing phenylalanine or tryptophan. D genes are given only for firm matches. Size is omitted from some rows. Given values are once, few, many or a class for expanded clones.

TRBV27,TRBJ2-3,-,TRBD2,CASSLSGTSVQGDTQYF,TGTGCCAGCAGTTTATCGGGGACTAGCGTTCAAGGAGATACGCAGTATTTT
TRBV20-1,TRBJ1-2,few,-,CSAQLPGYTF,TGCAGTGCTCAACTTCCTGGCTACACCTTC
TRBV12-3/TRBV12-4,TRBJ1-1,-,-,CASSLSAVDAFF,TGTGCCAGCAGTTTATCTGCGGTTGATGCTTTCTTT
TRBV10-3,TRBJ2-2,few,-,CAISATGSTGELFF,TGTGCCATCAGTGCCACAGGCTCCACCGGGGAGCTGTTTTTT
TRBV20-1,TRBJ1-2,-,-,CSARGPDHGYTF,TGCAGTGCTAGAGGGCCGGATCATGGCTACACCTTC
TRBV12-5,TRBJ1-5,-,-,CASGLHSNQPQHF,TGTGCTAGTGGTTTGCATAGCAATCAGCCCCAGCATTTT
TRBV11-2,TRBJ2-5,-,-,CASSRRRAQETQYF,TGTGCCAGCTCACGACGGAGAGCCCAAGAGACCCAGTACTTC
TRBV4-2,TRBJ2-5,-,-,CASSQVAPQETQYF,TGTGCCAGCAGCCAAGTAGCGCCACAAGAGACCCAGTACTTC
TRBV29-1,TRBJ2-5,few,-,CSVRQNQETQYF,TGCAGCGTCAGACAGAACCAAGAGACCCAGTACTTC
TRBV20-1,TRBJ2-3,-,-,CSAGRQASTDTQYF,TGCAGTGCTGGGAGACAGGCAAGCACAGATACGCAGTATTTT
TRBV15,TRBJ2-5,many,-,CATGIGQLQETQYF,TGTGCCACCGGTATTGGACAGCTGCAAGAGACCCAGTACTTC
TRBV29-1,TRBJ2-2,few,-,CSAGWDTGELFF,TGCAGCGCCGGTTGGGATACCGGGGAGCTGTTTTTT
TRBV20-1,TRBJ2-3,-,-,CSARGGSRQSSTDTQYF,TGCAGTGCTAGAGGGGGTAGTAGGCAGTCTAGCACAGATACGCAGTATTTT
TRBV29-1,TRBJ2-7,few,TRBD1,CSVPGQGFYEQYF,TGCAGCGTTCCGGGACAGGGTTTCTACGAGCAGTACTTC
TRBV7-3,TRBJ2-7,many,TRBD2,CASGLADSYEQYF,TGTGCCAGCGGACTAGCGGATTCCTACGAGCAGTACTTC
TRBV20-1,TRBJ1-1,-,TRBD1,CSARPPGQRNTEAFF,TGCAGTGCTAGGCCGCCGGGACAGAGAAACACTGAAGCTTTCTTT
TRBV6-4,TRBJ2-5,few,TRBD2,CASSDSERGGQETQYF,TGTGCCAGCAGTGACTCCGAGCGGGGGGGCCAAGAGACCCAGTACTTC
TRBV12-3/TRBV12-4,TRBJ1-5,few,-,CASSLNPGEQPQHF,TGTGCCAGCAGTTTAAACCCAGGGGAGCAGCCCCAGCATTTT
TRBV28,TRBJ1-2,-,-,CASSPHSGYGYTF,TGTGCCAGCAGTCCACACAGCGGCTATGGCTACACCTTC
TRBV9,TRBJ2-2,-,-,CASSLTTQVYGELFF,TGTGCCAGCAGCCTGACAACTCAGGTTTACGGGGAGCTGTTTTTT
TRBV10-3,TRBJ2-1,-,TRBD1,CAISDLGTGDEQFF,TGTGCCATCAGTGACTTGGGGACAGGGGATGAGCAGTTCTTC
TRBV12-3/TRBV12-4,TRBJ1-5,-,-,CASSSLGHQHF,TGTGCCAGCAGCTCCTTAGGGCACCAGCATTTT
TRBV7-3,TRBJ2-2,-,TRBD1,CASSPSGTVNTGELFF,TGTGCCAGCAGCCCATCCGGGACAGTAAACACCGGGGAGCTGTTTTTT
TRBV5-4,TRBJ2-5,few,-,CASSEPGARGQETQYF,TGTGCCAGCAGCGAACCGGGGGCTCGGGGGCAAGAGACCCAGTACTTC
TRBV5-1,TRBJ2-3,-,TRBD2,CASSPHRGGADTQYF,TGCGCCAGCAGCCCGCACCGGGGGGGCGCAGATACGCAGTATTTT
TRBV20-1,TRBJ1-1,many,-,CSARVGGANTEAFF,TGCAGTGCTAGAGTCGGGGGCGCCAACACTGAAGCTTTCTTT
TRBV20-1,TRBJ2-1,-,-,CSASSDRNEQFF,TGCAGTGCTAGTTCGGACCGAAATGAGCAGTTCTTC
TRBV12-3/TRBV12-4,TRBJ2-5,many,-,CASTTLLETQYF,TGTGCCAGCACAACCCTCCTGGAGACCCAGTACTTC
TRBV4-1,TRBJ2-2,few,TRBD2,CASSHAGLAGPGELFF,TGCGCCAGCAGCCACGCGGGACTAGCAGGTCCCGGGGAGCTGTTTTTT
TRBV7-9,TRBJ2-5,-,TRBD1,CASSETGKGETQYF,TGTGCCAGCAGCGAGACAGGGAAGGGAGAGACCCAGTACTTC
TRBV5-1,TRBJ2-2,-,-,CASSLAVGAAPGELFF,TGCGCCAGCAGCTTGGCCGTGGGAGCGGCCCCCGGGGAGCTGTTTTTT
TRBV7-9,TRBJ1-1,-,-,CASSLGDTARGAFF,TGTGCCAGCAGCTTAGGGGACACCGCCCGGGGAGCTTTCTTT